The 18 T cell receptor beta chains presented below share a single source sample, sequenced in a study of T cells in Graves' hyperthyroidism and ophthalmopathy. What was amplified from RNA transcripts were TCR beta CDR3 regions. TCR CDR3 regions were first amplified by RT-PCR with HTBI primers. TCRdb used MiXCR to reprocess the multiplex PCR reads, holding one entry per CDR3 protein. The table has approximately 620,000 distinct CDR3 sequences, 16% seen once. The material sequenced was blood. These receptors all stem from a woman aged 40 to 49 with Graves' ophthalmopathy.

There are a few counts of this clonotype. This chain's CDR3 is CASSSGTLGNQPQHF. DNA for the CDR3: TGTGCCAGTAGTTCCGGGACCCTGGGGAATCAGCCCCAGCATTTT. The chain combines TRBV19 with TRBJ1-5; D perhaps matches TRBD1 (5 bases). Trimming removed 5 bases from V and 4 bases from J, with 15 bases in between. There are 15 residues in the CDR3. CDR1 is LNHDA and CDR2 is SQIVND in the germline V gene (reference sequence).

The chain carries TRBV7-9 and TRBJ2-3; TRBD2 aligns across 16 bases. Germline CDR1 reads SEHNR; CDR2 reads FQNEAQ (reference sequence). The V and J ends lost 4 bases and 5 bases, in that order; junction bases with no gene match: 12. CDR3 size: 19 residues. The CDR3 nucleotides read TGTGCCAGCAGCTGGGACCCCGGGACTAGCGGGGGGGCCGGAGATACGCAGTATTTT. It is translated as CASSWDPGTSGGAGDTQYF.

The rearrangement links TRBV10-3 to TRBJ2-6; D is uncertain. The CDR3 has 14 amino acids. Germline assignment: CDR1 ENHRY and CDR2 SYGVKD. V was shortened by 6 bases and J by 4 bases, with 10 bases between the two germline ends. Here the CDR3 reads CAIRGTLGANVLTF. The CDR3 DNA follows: TGTGCCATCAGGGGAACTTTGGGGGCCAACGTCCTGACTTTC.

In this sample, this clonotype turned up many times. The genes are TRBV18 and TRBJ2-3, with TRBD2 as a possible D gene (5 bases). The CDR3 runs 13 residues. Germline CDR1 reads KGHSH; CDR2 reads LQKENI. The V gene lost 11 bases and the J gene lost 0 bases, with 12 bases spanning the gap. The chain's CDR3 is CAAGAVSTDTQYF. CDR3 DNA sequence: TGTGCCGCTGGAGCGGTTAGCACAGATACGCAGTATTTT.

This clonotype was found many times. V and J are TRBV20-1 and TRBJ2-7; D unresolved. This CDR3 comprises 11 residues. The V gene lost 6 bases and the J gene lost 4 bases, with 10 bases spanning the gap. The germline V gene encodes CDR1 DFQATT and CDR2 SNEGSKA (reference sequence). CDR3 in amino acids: CSAQETYEQYF. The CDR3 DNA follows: TGCAGTGCCCAGGAGACGTACGAGCAGTACTTC.

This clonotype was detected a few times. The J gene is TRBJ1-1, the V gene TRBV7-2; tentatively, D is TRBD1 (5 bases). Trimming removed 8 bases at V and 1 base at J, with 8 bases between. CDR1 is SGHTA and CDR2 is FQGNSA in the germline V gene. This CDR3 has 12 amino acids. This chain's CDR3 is CASGGANTEAFF. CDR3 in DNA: TGTGCCAGCGGTGGGGCGAACACTGAAGCTTTCTTT. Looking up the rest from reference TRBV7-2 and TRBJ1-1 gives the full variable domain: GAGVSQSPSNKVTEKGKDVELRCDPISGHTALYWYRQSLGQGLEFLIYFQGNSAPDKSGLPSDRFSAERTGGSVSTLTIQRTQQEDSAVYLCASGGANTEAFFGQGTRLTVV.

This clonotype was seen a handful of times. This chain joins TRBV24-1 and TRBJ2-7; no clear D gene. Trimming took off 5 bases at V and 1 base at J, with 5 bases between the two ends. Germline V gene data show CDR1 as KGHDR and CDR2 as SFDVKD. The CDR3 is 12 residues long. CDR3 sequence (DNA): TGTGCCACCAGTGGGTCGTCCTACGAGCAGTACTTC. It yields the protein CATSGSSYEQYF.

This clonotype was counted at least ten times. The CDR3 region is CASSPPGTSDYNEQFF. Here the CDR3 DNA reads TGTGCCAGCAGTCCCCCTGGGACTAGCGATTACAATGAGCAGTTCTTC. This chain links TRBV6-1 with TRBJ2-1, with 10 nucleotides matching TRBD2. Trimming took 5 bases from V and 4 from J; bases not matched to a gene: 8. From germline, CDR1 is MNHNS and CDR2 SASEGT. This CDR3 spans 16 amino acids.

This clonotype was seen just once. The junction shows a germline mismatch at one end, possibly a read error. The CDR3 region is CAGSWVKGFF. The CDR3 region has the DNA TGCGCCGGCAGCTGGGTCAAGGGGTTCTTC. The chain joins TRBV5-1 to TRBJ2-1; D remains ambiguous. This CDR3 has 10 amino acids. CDR1 SGHRS and CDR2 YFSETQ come from the germline V gene.

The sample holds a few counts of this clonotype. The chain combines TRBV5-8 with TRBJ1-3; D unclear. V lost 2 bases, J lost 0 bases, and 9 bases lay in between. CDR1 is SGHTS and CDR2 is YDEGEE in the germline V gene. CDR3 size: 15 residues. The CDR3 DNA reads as TGTGCCAGCAGCTTTCCCCTGAACTCTGGAAACACCATATATTTT. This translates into CASSFPLNSGNTIYF.

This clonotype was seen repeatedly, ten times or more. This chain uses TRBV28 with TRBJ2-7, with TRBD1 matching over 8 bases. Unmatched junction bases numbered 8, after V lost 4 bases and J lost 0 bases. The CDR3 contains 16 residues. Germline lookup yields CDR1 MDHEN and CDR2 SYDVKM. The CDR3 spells CASSSYGQGASYEQYF. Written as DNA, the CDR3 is TGTGCCAGCAGTTCTTATGGACAGGGTGCCTCCTACGAGCAGTACTTC.

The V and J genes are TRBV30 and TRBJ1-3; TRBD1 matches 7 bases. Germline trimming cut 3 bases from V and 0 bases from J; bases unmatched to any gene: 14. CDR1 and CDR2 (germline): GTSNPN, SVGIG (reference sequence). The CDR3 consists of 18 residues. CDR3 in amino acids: CAWSSDRAYTLSGNTIYF. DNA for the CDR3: TGTGCCTGGAGCTCCGACAGGGCCTACACCCTCTCTGGAAACACCATATATTTT.

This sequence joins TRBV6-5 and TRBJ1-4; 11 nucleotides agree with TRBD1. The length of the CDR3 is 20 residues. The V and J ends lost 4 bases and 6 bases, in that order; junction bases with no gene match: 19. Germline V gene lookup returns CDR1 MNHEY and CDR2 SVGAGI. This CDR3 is CASSSPDGQGASGKDEKLFF. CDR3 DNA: TGTGCCAGCAGTTCCCCGGACGGACAGGGGGCGAGTGGAAAAGATGAAAAACTGTTTTTT.

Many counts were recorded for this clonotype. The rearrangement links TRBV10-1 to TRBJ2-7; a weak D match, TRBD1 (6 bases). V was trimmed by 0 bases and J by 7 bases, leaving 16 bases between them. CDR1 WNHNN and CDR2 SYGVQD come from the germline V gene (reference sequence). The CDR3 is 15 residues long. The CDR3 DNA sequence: TGCGCCAGCAGTGAGTCAGGGGCACAGGGAAATGAGCAGTACTTC. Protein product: CASSESGAQGNEQYF.

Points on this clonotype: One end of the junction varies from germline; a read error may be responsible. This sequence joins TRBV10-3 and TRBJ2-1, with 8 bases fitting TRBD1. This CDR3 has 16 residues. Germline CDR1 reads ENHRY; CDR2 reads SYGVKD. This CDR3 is CAISGSADRAYSEQFF. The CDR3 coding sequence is TGTGCCATCAGTGGGAGCGCGGACAGGGCCTACAGTGAGCAGTTCTTC.

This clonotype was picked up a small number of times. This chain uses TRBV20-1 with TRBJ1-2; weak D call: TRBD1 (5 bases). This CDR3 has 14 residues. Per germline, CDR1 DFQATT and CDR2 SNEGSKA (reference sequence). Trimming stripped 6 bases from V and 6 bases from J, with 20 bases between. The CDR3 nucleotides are TGCAGTGCCATTAGGGCGGGGGTGTGGAATGGCTACACCTTC. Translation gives CSAIRAGVWNGYTF.

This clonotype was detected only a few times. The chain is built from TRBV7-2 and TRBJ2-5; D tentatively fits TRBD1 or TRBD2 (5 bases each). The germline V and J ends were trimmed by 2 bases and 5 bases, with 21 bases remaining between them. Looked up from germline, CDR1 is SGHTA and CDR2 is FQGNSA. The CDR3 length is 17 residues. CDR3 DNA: TGTGCCAGCAGCTTATTCAGCGGAGGTTCTGGGGCGGAGACCCAGTACTTC. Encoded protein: CASSLFSGGSGAETQYF.

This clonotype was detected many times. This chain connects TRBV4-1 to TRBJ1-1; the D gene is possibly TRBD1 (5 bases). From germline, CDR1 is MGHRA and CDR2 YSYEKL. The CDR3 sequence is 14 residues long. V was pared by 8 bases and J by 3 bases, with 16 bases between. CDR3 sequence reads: CASRVYGADTEAFF. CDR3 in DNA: TGCGCCAGCCGAGTATATGGGGCCGACACTGAAGCTTTCTTT.